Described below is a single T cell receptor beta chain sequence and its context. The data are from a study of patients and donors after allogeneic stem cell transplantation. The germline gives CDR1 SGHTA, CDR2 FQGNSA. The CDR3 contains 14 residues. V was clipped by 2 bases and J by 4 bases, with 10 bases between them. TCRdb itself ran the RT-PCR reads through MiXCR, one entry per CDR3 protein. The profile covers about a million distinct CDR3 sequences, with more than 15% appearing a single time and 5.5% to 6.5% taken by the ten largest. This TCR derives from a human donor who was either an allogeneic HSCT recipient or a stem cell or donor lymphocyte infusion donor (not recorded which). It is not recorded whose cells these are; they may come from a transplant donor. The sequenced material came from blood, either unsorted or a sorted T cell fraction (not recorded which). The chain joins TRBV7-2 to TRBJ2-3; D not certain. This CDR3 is CASSLSFKADTQYF. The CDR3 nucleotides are TGTGCCAGCAGCTTATCTTTTAAGGCAGATACGCAGTATTTT.